This entry concerns a single T cell receptor (beta chain). Tumor samples were obtained before definitive surgery or chemotherapy. Germline V gene sequence: CDR1 SGHTA, CDR2 FQGTGA. With 8 bases clipped from V and 3 bases from J, the junction kept 18 bases outside the gene matches. This CDR3 spans 18 amino acids. This entry is derived from a study of high-grade serous ovarian cancer treatment subgroups. The data were produced by immunoSEQ multiplex PCR, yet TCRdb's version contains in-frame clones alone and is incomplete. Of under 2,000 clones detected, 65% to 70% appear once; the ten largest clones hold about 13%.

This chain links TRBV7-3 with TRBJ2-5; 10 bases line up with TRBD2. The source material was tumor tissue. This TCR was recovered from a human donor with high-grade serous ovarian cancer. Here the CDR3 reads CASGCSASGGSGEETQYF. CDR3 nucleotide sequence: TGTGCCAGCGGTTGCTCGGCTAGCGGGGGATCGGGTGAAGAGACCCAGTACTTC.